The 9 T cell receptor beta chains given below trace back to one sample, sequenced in a study of cytomegalovirus exposure and HLA in healthy donors. Only in-frame clones appear in the TCRdb table, and some are missing; sequencing was by immunoSEQ multiplex PCR. The sample carries about 150,000 clones, 85% to 95% recorded once. The specimen was PBMCs. The source is a man between 18 and 35 years old in good health and CMV-seropositive.

The chain is built from TRBV28 and TRBJ2-7; the match to TRBD2 covers 10 bases. This CDR3 comprises 16 residues. J lost 3 bases, V lost 4 bases, and 9 bases had no gene match. Germline V gives CDR1 MDHEN, CDR2 SYDVKM. The CDR3, as DNA: TGTGCCAGCAGTTCCCTAGCGGGAGACAGAATCTACGAGCAGTACTTC. Its protein is CASSSLAGDRIYEQYF.

The V and J genes are TRBV6-1 and TRBJ2-1; weak D call: TRBD1 (5 bases). The length of the CDR3 is 17 residues. Trimming left V 2 bases short and J 9 bases short, with 23 bases between. Per germline, CDR1 MNHNS and CDR2 SASEGT. This CDR3 reads CASSESIGVKWFGEQFF. CDR3 DNA sequence: TGTGCCAGCAGTGAAAGTATAGGGGTTAAGTGGTTTGGTGAGCAGTTCTTC.

This clone was detected only once. CDR3 DNA sequence: TGTGCCATCGGGACTAGCGGGAGTATGGAGACCCAGTACTTC. It is translated as CAIGTSGSMETQYF. This chain connects TRBV10-3 to TRBJ2-5; 14 nucleotides line up with TRBD2. The CDR3 has 14 residues. Germline V lookup: CDR1 ENHRY, CDR2 SYGVKD. Germline trimming cut 8 bases from V and 5 bases from J; bases unmatched to any gene: 4.

This clone was detected only once. The chain has TRBV28 and TRBJ2-3; 15 bases match TRBD2. The trim removed 5 bases at V and 0 bases at J, leaving 9 bases unmatched. Germline CDR1 is MDHEN and CDR2 is SYDVKM. CDR3 length equals 19 residues. The CDR3: CASSTPGLAGGSSTDTQYF. The CDR3 nucleotides read TGTGCCAGCAGTACCCCGGGACTAGCGGGAGGCTCTAGCACAGATACGCAGTATTTT. The complete variable domain, with remaining parts taken from reference TRBV28 and TRBJ2-3, reads DVKVTQSSRYLVKRTGEKVFLECVQDMDHENMFWYRQDPGLGLRLIYFSYDVKMKEKGDIPEGYSVSREKKERFSLILESASTNQTSMYLCASSTPGLAGGSSTDTQYFGPGTRLTVL.

The J gene is TRBJ2-7, the V gene TRBV2; TRBD1 matches 7 bases. This CDR3 contains 14 residues. The V gene end was trimmed by 4 bases and the J gene end by 2 bases; junction bases not matched to a gene: 5. Germline CDR1 reads SNHLY; CDR2 reads FYNNEI. The CDR3 spells CASSGDSPAYEQYF. CDR3 nucleotide sequence: TGTGCCAGCAGTGGGGACAGTCCCGCCTACGAGCAGTACTTC.

V is TRBV11-2 and J is TRBJ2-3; D is undetermined. The germline V gene has CDR1 SGHAT and CDR2 FQNNGV. The CDR3 consists of 13 residues. V was shortened by 1 base and J by 3 bases, with 5 bases between the two germline ends. CDR3 nucleotides: TGTGCCAGCAGCTTAGTTCCAACAGATACGCAGTATTTT. Its protein product is CASSLVPTDTQYF.

The chain joins TRBV6-1 to TRBJ2-1, with D perhaps matching TRBD2 (6 bases). The germline gives CDR1 MNHNS, CDR2 SASEGT. The CDR3 is made up of 17 amino acids. V was clipped by 0 bases and J by 5 bases, with 17 bases between them. CDR3: CASSEAGWPGLNNEQFF. In DNA, the CDR3 is TGTGCCAGCAGTGAAGCGGGGTGGCCGGGACTTAACAATGAGCAGTTCTTC.

This clone was detected only once. The chain uses TRBV5-4 and TRBJ2-7; tentatively, D is TRBD1 (5 bases). Trimming stripped 3 bases from V and 5 bases from J, with 9 bases between. The CDR3 extends over 12 amino acids. Germline V gene lookup returns CDR1 SGHNT and CDR2 YYREEE (reference sequence). In nucleotides, the CDR3 is TGTGCCAGCAGCTCACAGGATAACGAGCAGTACTTC. It specifies CASSSQDNEQYF.

The V and J genes are TRBV9 and TRBJ2-7; TRBD2 matches 13 bases. Trimming at V came to 4 bases and at J to 1 base, leaving 2 bases not matched to a gene. Germline assignment: CDR1 SGDLS and CDR2 YYNGEE. This CDR3 contains 15 residues. CDR3 in amino acids: CASSSGLAGSYEQYF. For the CDR3, the DNA is TGTGCCAGCAGCTCGGGACTAGCGGGGTCCTACGAGCAGTACTTC.